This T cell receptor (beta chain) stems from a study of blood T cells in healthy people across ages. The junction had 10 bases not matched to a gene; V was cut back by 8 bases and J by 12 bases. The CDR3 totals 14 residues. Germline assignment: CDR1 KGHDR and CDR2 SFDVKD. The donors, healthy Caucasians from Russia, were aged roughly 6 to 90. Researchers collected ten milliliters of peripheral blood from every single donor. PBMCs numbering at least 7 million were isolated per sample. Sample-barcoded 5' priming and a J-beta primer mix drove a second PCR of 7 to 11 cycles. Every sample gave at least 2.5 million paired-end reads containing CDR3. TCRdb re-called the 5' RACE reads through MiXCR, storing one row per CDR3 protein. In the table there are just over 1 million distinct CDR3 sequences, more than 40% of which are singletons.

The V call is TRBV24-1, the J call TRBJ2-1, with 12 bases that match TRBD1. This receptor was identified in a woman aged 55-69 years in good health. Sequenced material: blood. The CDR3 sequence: CATKGQGARSGQFF. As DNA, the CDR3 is TGTGCCACCAAGGGACAGGGGGCGCGTTCGGGGCAGTTCTTC.